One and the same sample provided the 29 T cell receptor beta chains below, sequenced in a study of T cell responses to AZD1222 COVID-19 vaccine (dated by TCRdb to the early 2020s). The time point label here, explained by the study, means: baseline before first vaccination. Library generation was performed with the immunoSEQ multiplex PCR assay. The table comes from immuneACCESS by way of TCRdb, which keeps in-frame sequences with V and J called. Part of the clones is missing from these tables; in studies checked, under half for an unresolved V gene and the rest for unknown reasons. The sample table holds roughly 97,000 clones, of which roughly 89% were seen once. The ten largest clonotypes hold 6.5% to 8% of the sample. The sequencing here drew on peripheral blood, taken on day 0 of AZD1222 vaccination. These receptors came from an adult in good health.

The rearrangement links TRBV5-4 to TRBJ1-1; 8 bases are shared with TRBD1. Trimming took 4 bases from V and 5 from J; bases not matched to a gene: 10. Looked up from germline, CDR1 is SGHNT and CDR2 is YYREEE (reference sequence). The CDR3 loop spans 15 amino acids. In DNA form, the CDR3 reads TGTGCCAGCAGCATGGGGGCAGGGGGCAATACTGAAGCTTTCTTT. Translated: CASSMGAGGNTEAFF.

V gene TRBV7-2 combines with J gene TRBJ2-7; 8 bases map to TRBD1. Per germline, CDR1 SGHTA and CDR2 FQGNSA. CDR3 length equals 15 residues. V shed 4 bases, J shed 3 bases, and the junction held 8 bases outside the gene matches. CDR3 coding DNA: TGTGCCAGCAGCTCCTCCGGGACAGGATACTACGAGCAGTACTTC. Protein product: CASSSSGTGYYEQYF.

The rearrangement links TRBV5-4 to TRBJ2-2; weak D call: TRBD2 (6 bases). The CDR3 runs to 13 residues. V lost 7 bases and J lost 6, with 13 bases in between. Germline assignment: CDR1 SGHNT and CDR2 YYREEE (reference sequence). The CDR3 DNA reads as TGTGCCAGCGGGACTCCGTTGCCCGGGGAGCTGTTTTTT. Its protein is CASGTPLPGELFF.

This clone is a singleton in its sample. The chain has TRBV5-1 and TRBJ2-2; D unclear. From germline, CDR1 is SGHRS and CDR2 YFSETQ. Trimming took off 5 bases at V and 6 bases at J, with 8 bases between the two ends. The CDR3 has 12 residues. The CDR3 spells CASRSNSGELFF. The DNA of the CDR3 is TGCGCCAGCAGAAGCAACTCCGGGGAGCTGTTTTTT.

The DNA of the CDR3 is TGTGCCAGCTGTCGGGAGGGTTATGGCTACACCTTC. Translation gives CASCREGYGYTF. The V and J genes are TRBV6-5 and TRBJ1-2; D remains unclear. Germline lookup yields CDR1 MNHEY and CDR2 SVGAGI. Trimming cost V 8 bases and J 5 bases, with 12 bases left between them. This CDR3 has 12 amino acids.

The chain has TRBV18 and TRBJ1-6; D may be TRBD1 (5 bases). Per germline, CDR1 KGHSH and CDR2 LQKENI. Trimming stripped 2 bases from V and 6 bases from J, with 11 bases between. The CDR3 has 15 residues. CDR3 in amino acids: CASSPAVGRNSPLHF. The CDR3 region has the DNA TGTGCCAGCTCACCAGCGGTGGGGCGTAATTCACCCCTCCACTTT. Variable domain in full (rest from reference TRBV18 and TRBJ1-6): NAGVMQNPRHLVRRRGQEARLRCSPMKGHSHVYWYRQLPEEGLKFMVYLQKENIIDESGMPKERFSAEFPKEGPSILRIQQVVRGDSAAYFCASSPAVGRNSPLHFGNGTRLTVT.

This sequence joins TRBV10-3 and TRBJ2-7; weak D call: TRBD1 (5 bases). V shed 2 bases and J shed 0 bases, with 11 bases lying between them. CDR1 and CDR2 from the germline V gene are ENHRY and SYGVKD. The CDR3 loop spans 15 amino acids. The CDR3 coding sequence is TGTGCCATCAGTGAGGCGAACAGGCGCTCCTACGAGCAGTACTTC. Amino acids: CAISEANRRSYEQYF.

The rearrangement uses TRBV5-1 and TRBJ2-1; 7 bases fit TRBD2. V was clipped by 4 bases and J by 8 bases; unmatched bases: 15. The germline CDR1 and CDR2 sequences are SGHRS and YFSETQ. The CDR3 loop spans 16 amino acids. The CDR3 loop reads CASSNGRGESVDEQFF. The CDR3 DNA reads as TGCGCCAGCAGCAATGGCCGGGGGGAATCGGTTGATGAGCAGTTCTTC.

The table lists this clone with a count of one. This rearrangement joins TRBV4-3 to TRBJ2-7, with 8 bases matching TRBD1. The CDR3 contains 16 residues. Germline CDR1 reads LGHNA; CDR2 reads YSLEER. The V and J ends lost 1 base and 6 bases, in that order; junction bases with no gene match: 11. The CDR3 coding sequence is TGCGCCAGCAGCCAAGGAACAGGGGGGACTCCTTTCGAGCAGTACTTC. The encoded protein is CASSQGTGGTPFEQYF.

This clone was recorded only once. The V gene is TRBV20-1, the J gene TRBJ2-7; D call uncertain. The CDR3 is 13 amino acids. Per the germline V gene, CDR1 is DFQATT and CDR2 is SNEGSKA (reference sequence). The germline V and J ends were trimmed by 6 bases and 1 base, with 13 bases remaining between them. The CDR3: CSASGWPSYEQYF. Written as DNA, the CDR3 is TGCAGTGCAAGTGGATGGCCTTCCTACGAGCAGTACTTC.

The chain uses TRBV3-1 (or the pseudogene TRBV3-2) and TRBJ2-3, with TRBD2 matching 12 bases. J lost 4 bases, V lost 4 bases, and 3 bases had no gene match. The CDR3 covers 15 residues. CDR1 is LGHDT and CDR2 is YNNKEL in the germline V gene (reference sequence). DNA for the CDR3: TGTGCCAGCAGCCGGACTAGCGGGGTGGCAGATACGCAGTATTTT. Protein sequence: CASSRTSGVADTQYF.

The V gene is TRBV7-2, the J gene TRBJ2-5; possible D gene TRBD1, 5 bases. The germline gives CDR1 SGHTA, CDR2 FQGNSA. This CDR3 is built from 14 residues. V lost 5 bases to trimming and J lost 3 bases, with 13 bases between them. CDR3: CASSPSRAEETQYF. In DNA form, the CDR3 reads TGTGCCAGCAGCCCCTCCAGGGCAGAAGAGACCCAGTACTTC.

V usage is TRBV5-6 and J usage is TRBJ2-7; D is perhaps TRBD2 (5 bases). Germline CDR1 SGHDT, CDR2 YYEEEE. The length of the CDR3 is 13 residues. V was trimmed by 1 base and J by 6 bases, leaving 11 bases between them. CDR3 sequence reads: CASSLNGGGEQYF. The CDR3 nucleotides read TGTGCCAGCAGCTTGAACGGAGGCGGCGAGCAGTACTTC.

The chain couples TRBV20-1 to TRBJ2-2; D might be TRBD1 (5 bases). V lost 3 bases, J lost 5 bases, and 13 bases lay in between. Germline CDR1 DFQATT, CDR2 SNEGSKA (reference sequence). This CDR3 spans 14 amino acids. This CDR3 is CSASLSRGTGELFF. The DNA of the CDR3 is TGCAGTGCTAGTCTCAGTAGGGGTACCGGGGAGCTGTTTTTT.

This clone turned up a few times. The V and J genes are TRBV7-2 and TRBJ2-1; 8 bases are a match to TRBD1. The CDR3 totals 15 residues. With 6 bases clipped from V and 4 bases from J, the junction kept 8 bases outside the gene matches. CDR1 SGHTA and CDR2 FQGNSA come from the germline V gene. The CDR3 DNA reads TGTGCCAGCAGGGTCGGACAGGGATTATACAATGAGCAGTTCTTC. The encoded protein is CASRVGQGLYNEQFF.

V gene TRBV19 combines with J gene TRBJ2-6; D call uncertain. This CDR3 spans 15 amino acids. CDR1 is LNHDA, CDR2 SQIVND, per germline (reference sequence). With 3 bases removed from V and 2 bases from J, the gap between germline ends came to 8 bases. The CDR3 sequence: CASSISAPGANVLTF. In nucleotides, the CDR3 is TGTGCCAGTAGTATCTCCGCCCCTGGGGCCAACGTCCTGACTTTC.

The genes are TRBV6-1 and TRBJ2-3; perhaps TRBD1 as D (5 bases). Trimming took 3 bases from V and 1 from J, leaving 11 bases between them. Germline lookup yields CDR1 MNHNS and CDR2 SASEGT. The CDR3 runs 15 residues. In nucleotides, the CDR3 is TGTGCCAGCAGTGACAGGGTAATGGGCACAGATACGCAGTATTTT. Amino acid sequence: CASSDRVMGTDTQYF.

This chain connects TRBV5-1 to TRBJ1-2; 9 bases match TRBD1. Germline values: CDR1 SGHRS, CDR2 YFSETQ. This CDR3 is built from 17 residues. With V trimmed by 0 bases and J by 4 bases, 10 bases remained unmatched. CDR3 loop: CASSLDPGTGPVYGYTF. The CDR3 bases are TGCGCCAGCAGCTTGGACCCCGGGACAGGGCCCGTCTATGGCTACACCTTC. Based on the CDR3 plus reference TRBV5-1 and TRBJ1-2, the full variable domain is KAGVTQTPRYLIKTRGQQVTLSCSPISGHRSVSWYQQTPGQGLQFLFEYFSETQRNKGNFPGRFSGRQFSNSRSEMNVSTLELGDSALYLCASSLDPGTGPVYGYTFGSGTRLTVV.

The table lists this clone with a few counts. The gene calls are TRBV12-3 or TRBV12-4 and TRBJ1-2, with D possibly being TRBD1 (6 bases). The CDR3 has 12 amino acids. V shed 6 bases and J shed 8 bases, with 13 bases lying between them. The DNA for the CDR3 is TGTGCCAGCAGCCTGGACAGCGGAGGCTACACCTTC. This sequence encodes CASSLDSGGYTF.

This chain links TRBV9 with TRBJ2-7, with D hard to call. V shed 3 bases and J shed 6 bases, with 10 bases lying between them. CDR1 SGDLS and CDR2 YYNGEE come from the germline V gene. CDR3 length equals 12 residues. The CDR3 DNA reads TGTGCCAGCAGCGCCCCAAAGGGCGAGCAGTACTTC. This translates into CASSAPKGEQYF.

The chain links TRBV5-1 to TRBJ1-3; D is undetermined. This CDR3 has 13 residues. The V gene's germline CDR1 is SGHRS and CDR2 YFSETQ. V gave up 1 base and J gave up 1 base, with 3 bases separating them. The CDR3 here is CASSLQSGNTIYF. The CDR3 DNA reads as TGCGCCAGCAGCTTGCAATCTGGAAACACCATATATTTT.

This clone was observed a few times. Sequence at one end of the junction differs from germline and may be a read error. This chain's CDR3 is CASSERDRTRDF. The CDR3 coding sequence is TGTGCCAGCAGTGAAAGGGACAGAACCAGGGATTTC. The chain has TRBV28 and TRBJ2-7; TRBD1 matches at 7 bases. Germline CDR1 and CDR2: MDHEN and SYDVKM. This CDR3 comprises 12 residues.

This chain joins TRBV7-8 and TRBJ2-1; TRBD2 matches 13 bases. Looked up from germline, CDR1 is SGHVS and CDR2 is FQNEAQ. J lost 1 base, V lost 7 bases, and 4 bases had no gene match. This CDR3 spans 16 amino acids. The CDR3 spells CASTGTSGISYNEQFF. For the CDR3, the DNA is TGTGCCAGCACGGGGACTAGCGGGATATCCTACAATGAGCAGTTCTTC.

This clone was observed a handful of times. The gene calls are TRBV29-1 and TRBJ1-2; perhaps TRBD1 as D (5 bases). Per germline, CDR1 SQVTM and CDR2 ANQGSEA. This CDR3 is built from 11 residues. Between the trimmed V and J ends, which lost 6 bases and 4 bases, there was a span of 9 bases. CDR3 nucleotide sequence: TGCAGCGTCAGCCAGGGCTATGGCTACACCTTC. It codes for CSVSQGYGYTF.

CDR3 in amino acids: CASSLTQGSGEQFF. The CDR3 nucleotides are TGTGCCAGCAGCTTAACTCAGGGGTCAGGTGAGCAGTTCTTC. This chain uses TRBV7-2 with TRBJ2-1; D might be TRBD1 (6 bases). Trimming took 2 bases from V and 9 from J, leaving 14 bases between them. Germline assignment: CDR1 SGHTA and CDR2 FQGNSA. The CDR3 is made up of 14 amino acids.

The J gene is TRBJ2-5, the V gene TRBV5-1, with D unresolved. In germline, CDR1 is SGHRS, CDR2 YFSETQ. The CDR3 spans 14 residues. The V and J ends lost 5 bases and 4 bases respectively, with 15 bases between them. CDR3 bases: TGCGCCAGCAGATTTACCGATTTAGGAGAGACCCAGTACTTC. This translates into CASRFTDLGETQYF.

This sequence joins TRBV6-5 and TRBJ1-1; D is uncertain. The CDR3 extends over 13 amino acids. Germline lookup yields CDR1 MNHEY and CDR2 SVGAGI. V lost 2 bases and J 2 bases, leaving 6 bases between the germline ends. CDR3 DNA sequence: TGTGCCAGCAGTTACGAGACAAACACTGAAGCTTTCTTT. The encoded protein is CASSYETNTEAFF.

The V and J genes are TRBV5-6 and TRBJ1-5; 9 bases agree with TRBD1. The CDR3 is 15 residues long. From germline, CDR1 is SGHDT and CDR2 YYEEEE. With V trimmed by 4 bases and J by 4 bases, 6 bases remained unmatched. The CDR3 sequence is CASSLGTGRNQPQHF. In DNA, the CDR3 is TGTGCCAGCAGCCTAGGGACAGGGAGAAATCAGCCCCAGCATTTT.

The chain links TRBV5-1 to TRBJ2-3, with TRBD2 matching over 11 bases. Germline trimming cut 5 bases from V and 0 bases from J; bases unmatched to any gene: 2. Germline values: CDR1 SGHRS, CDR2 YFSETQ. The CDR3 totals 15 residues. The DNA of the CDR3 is TGCGCCAGCAGGACTAGCGGGGAAAGCACAGATACGCAGTATTTT. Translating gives CASRTSGESTDTQYF.